Sequencing of this TCR beta chain was carried out in a study of T cells after yellow fever vaccination. Study context: Any fraction with a low cell number was prepared using SMART-Seq v4 Ultra Low Input.

A 5'RACE template-switching step, the method used to make TCR cDNA, added a universal primer site and UMIs. MiXCR was run by TCRdb on the 5' RACE reads, yielding one entry per CDR3 protein. This sample has 150,000 to 200,000 distinct CDR3 sequences, with about 11% found just once. General study results and limits: Most primary-vaccination clones recurred post-booster (approximately 96% CD4, more than 85% CD8). Sorted repertoires could include abundant contaminating clonotypes from bulk cells.

V shed 5 bases and J 5 bases; nucleotides not matched to a gene: 12. Germline V gene lookup returns CDR1 SGHNT and CDR2 YYREEE (reference sequence). CDR3 length: 16 residues. This clonotype has more than one count but fewer than ten. Its antigen is as yet unknown. The chain carries TRBV5-4 and TRBJ2-3, with 9 nucleotides matching TRBD2. The sequence derives from a man between 18 and 29 years old who received the YFV17D yellow fever vaccine. This sample comprised CD8+ T cells sorted from PBMCs, obtained 15 days after the yellow fever booster vaccination. The CDR3 DNA is TGTGCCAGCAGGACCTTTGGCGGGGGGGCGGTAGATACGCAGTATTTT. Its protein product is CASRTFGGGAVDTQYF.